This TCR beta chain came from a study of blood T cell repertoires in COVID-19. Study-level information: Nucleic acid was either cDNA or gDNA, and it came from T cells, B-cell-depleted T cells, or PBMCs.

This CDR3 region has 15 residues. V was clipped by 3 bases and J by 3 bases, with 15 bases between them. The germline gives CDR1 KGHSH, CDR2 LQKENI. Authors' methods: Amplifying reference gene primers gave estimates of nucleated cell counts. Profiled with immunoSEQ multiplex PCR; TCRdb holds only in-frame clones, not every one. That table furnishes V, J and clone size, whereas the DNA furnished D and trimming. Of about 50,000 clones in the sample, around 87% were seen once. The sequenced material came from peripheral blood. This TCR was sampled from a human donor in a cohort sampled during active COVID-19. The V gene is TRBV18, the J gene TRBJ2-7; TRBD1 might be the D (6 bases). DNA of the CDR3: TGTGCCAGCTCACCCCCACAGGGCACAGGCTACGAGCAGTACTTC. Amino acid sequence: CASSPPQGTGYEQYF. The complete variable domain, with remaining parts taken from reference TRBV18 and TRBJ2-7, reads NAGVMQNPRHLVRRRGQEARLRCSPMKGHSHVYWYRQLPEEGLKFMVYLQKENIIDESGMPKERFSAEFPKEGPSILRIQQVVRGDSAAYFCASSPPQGTGYEQYFGPGTRLTVT.